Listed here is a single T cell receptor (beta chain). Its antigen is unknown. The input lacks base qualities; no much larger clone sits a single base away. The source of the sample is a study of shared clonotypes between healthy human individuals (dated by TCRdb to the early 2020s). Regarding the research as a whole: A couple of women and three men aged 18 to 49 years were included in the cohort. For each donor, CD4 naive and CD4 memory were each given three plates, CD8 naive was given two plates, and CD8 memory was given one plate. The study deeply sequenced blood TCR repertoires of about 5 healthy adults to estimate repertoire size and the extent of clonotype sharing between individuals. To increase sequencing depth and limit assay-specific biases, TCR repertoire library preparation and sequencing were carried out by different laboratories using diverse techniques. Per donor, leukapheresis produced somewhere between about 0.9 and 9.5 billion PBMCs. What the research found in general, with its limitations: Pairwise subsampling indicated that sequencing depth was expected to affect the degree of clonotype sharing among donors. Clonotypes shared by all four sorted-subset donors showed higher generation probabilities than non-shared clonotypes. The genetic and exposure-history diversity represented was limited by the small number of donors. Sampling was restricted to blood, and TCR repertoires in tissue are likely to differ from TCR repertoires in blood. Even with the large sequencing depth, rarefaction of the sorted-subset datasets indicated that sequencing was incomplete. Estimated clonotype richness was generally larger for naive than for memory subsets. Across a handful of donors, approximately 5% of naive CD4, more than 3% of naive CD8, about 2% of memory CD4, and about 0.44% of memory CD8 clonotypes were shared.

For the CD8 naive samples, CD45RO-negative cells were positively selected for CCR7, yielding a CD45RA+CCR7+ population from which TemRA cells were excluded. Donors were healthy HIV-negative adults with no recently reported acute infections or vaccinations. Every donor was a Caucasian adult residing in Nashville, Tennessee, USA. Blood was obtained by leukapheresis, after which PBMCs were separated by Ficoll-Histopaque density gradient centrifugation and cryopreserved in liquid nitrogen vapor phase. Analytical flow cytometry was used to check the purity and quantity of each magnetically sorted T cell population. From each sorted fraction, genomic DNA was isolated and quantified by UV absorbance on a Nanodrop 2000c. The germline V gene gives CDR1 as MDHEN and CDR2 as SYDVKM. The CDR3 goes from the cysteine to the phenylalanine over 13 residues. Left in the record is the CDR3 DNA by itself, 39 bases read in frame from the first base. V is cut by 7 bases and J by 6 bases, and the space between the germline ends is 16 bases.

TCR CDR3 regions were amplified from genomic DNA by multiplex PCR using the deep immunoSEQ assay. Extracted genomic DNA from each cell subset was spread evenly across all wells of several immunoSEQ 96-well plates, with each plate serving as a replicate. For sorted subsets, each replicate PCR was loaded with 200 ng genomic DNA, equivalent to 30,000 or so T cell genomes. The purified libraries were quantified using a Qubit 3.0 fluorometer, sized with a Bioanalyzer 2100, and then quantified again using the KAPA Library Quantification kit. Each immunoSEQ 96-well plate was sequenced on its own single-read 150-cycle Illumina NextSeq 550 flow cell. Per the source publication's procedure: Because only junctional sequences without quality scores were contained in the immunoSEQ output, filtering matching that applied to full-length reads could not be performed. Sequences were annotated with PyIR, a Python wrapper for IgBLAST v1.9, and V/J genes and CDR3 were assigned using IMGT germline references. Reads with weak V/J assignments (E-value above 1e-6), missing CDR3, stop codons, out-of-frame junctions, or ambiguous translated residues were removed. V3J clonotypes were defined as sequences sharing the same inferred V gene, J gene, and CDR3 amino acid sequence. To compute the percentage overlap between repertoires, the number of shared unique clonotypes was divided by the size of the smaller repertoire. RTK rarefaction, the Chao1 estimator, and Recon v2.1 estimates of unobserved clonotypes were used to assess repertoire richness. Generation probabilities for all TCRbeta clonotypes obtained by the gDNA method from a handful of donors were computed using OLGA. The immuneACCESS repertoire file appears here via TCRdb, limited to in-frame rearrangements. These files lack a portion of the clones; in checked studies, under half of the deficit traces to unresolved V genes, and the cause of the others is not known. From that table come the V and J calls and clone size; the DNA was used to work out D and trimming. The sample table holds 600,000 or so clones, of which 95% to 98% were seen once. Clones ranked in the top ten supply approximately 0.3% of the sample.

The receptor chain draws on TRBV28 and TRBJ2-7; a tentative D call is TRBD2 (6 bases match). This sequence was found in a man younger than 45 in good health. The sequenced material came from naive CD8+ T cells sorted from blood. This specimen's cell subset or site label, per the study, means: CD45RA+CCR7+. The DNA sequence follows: TGTGCCAGCATCGGGACGCGGGGCCGCGAGCAGTACTTC. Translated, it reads CASIGTRGREQYF.